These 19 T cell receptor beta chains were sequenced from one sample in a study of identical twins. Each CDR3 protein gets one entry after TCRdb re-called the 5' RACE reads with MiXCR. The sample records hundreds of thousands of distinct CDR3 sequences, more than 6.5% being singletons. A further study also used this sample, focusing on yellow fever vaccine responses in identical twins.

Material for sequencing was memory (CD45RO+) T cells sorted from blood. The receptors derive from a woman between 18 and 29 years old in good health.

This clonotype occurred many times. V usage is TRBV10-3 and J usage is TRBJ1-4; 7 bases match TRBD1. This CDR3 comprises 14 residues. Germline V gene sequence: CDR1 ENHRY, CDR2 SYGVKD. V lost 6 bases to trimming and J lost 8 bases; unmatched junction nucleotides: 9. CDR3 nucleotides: TGTGCCATCAGGCAGACAGGGAAGGAAGAAAAACTGTTTTTT. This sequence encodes CAIRQTGKEEKLFF.

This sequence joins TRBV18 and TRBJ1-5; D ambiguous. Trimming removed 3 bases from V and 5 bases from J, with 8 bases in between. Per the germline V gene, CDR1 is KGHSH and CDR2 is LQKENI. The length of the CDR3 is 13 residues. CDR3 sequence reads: CASSPGSHQPQHF. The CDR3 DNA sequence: TGTGCCAGCTCACCGGGCAGCCATCAGCCCCAGCATTTT.

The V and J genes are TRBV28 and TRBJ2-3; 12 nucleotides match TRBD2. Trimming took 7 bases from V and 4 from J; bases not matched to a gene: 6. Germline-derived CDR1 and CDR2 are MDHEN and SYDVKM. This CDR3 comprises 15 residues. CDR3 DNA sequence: TGTGCCAGCACCCAAGGACTAGCGGGATCAGATACGCAGTATTTT. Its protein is CASTQGLAGSDTQYF.

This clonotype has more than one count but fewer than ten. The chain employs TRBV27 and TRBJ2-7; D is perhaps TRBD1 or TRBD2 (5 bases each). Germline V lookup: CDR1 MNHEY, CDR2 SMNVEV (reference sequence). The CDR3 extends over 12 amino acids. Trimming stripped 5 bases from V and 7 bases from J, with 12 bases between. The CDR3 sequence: CASSHPGLEQYF. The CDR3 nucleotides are TGTGCCAGCAGTCATCCGGGGCTAGAGCAGTACTTC.

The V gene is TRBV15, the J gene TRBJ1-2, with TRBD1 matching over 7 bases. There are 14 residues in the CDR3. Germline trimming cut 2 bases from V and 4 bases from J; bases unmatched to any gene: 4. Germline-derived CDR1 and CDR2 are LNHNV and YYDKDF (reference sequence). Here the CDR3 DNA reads TGTGCCACCAGCAGAAGGGACAGCCTCTATGGCTACACCTTC. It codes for CATSRRDSLYGYTF.

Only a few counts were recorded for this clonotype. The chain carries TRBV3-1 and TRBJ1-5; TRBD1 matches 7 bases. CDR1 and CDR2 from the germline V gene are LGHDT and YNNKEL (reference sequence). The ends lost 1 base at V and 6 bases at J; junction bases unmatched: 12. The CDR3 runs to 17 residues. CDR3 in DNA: TGTGCCAGCAGCCAAGGCCAAACAGGGGTGAACGGTCAGCCCCAGCATTTT. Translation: CASSQGQTGVNGQPQHF.

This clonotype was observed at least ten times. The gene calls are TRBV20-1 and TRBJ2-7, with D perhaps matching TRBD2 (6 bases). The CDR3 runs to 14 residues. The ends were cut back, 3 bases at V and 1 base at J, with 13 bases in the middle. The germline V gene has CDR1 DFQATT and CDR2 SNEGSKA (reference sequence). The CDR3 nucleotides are TGCAGTGCTAGGGAGGGGCTCCTGTCCTACGAGCAGTACTTC. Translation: CSAREGLLSYEQYF.

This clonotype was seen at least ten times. CDR3: CASSLVPGAGGYGYTF. For the CDR3, the DNA is TGTGCCAGCAGTTTAGTCCCGGGGGCAGGGGGCTATGGCTACACCTTC. J is TRBJ1-2 and V is TRBV27, with 7 bases fitting TRBD1. This CDR3 region has 16 residues. From germline, CDR1 is MNHEY and CDR2 SMNVEV (reference sequence). V lost 2 bases to trimming and J lost 4 bases; unmatched junction nucleotides: 10.

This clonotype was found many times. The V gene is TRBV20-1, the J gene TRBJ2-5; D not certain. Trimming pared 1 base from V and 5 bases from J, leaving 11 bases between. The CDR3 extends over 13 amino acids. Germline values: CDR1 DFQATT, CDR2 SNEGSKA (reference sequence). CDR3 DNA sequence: TGCAGTGCTAGAGTGGGTGGGCGGGAGACCCAGTACTTC. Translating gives CSARVGGRETQYF.

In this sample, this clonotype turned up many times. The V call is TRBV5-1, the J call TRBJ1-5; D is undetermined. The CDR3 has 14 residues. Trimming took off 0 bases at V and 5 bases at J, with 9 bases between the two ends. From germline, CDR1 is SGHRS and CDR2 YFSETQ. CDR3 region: CASSLAGSDQPQHF. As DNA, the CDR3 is TGCGCCAGCAGCTTGGCGGGGTCCGATCAGCCCCAGCATTTT.

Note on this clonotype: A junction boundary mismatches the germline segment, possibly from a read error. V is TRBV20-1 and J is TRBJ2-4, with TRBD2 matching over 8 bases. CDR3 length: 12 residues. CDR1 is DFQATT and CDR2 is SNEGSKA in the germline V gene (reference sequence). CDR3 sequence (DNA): TGCAGTGCTAGACCGGCCGGGGGGGGCGCCTTTTTC. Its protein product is CSARPAGGGAFF.

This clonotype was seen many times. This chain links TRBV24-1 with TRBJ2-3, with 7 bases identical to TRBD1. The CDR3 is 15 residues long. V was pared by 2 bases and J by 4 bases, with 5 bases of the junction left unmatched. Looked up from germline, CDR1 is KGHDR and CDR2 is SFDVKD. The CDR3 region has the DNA TGTGCCACCAGTGATTCGCCAGACAGGGCAGATACGCAGTATTTT. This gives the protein CATSDSPDRADTQYF.

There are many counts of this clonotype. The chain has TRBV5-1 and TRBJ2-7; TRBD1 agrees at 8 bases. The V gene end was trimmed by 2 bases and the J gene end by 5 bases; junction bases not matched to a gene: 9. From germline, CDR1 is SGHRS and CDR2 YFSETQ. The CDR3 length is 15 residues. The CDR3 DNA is TGCGCCAGCAGCTTTCGGCCGACAGGGGACGACGAGCAGTACTTC. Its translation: CASSFRPTGDDEQYF. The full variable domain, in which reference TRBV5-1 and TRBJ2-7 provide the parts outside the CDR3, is KAGVTQTPRYLIKTRGQQVTLSCSPISGHRSVSWYQQTPGQGLQFLFEYFSETQRNKGNFPGRFSGRQFSNSRSEMNVSTLELGDSALYLCASSFRPTGDDEQYFGPGTRLTVT.

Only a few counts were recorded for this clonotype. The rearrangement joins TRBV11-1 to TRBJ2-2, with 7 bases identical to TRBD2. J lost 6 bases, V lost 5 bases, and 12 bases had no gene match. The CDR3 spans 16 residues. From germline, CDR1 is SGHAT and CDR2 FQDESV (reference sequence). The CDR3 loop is CASSLWTGGSAGELFF. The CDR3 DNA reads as TGTGCCAGCAGCCTCTGGACGGGGGGATCGGCCGGGGAGCTGTTTTTT.

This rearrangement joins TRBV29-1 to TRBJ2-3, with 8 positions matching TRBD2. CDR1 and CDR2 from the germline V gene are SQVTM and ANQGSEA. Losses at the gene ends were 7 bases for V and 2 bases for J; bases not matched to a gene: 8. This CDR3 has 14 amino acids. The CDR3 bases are TGCAGCGCCGGGGGGGGCGGAATCACAGATACGCAGTATTTT. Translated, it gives CSAGGGGITDTQYF.

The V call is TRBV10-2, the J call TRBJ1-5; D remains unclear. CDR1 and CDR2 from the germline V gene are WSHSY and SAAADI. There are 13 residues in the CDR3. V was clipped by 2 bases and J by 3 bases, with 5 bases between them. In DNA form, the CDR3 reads TGCGCCAGCAGTGAGACATCCAATCAGCCCCAGCATTTT. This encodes CASSETSNQPQHF.

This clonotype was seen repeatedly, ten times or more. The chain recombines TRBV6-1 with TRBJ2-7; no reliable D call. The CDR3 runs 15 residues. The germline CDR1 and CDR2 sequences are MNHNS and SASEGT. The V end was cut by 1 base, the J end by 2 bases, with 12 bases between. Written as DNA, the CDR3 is TGTGCCAGCAGTGAAGGAATGGATTCGGCCTACGAGCAGTACGTC. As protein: CASSEGMDSAYEQYV.

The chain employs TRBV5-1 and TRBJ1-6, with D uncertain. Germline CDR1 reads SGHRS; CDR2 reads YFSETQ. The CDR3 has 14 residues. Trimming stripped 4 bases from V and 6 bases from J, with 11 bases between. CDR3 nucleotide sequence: TGCGCCAGCAGCAGTGGGGAACTTAATTCACCCCTCCACTTT. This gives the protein CASSSGELNSPLHF.

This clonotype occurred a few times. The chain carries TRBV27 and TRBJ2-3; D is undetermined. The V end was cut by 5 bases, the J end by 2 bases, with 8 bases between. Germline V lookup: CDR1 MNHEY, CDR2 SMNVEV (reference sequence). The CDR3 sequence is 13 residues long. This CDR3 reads CASSTLYTDTQYF. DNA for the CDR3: TGTGCCAGCAGTACCCTATACACAGATACGCAGTATTTT.